The 21 T cell receptor beta chains below come from one sample, sequenced in a study of beta chain features in type 1 diabetes. The entirety of the isolated RNA underwent reverse transcription, so expressed TCRB transcripts were sequenced. Data came from immunoSEQ multiplex PCR; TCRdb stores just in-frame clones and leaves some out. The table has about 240,000 clones, around 26% seen once; the top ten hold 3.5% to 4%. The specimen sequenced was central memory CD4+ T cells from blood. The receptors come from a man between 25 and 39 years old in good health.

J is TRBJ1-6 and V is TRBV9; 7 nucleotides agree with TRBD1. CDR1 SGDLS and CDR2 YYNGEE come from the germline V gene. Losses at the gene ends were 3 bases for V and 7 bases for J; bases not matched to a gene: 7. The CDR3 runs 15 residues. Here the CDR3 DNA reads TGTGCCAGCAGCGCCAGGGGGGACAGAAATTCACCCCTCCACTTT. The encoded protein is CASSARGDRNSPLHF.

The J gene is TRBJ1-5, the V gene TRBV29-1; no definite D call. V gave up 4 bases and J gave up 5 bases, with 9 bases separating them. Germline CDR1 reads SQVTM; CDR2 reads ANQGSEA. The CDR3 sequence is 12 residues long. The DNA for the CDR3 is TGCAGCGTTGGGGGAGCCGATCAGCCCCAGCATTTT. This encodes CSVGGADQPQHF. Together with reference TRBV29-1 and TRBJ1-5, the CDR3 gives the full variable domain: SAVISQKPSRDICQRGTSLTIQCQVDSQVTMMFWYRQQPGQSLTLIATANQGSEATYESGFVIDKFPISRPNLTFSTLTVSNMSPEDSSIYLCSVGGADQPQHFGDGTRLSIL.

The chain carries TRBV7-2 and TRBJ2-1; D gene uncertain. V was shortened by 1 base and J by 0 bases, with 7 bases between the two germline ends. This CDR3 is built from 15 residues. Germline V gene sequence: CDR1 SGHTA, CDR2 FQGNSA. CDR3 DNA: TGTGCCAGCAGCTTAGTGTCCACCTCCTACAATGAGCAGTTCTTC. It yields the protein CASSLVSTSYNEQFF.

Ten or more counts support this clone. DNA for the CDR3: TGTGCCAGCAGCTTGACTAGTCCAGGAGATACGCAGTATTTT. Protein sequence: CASSLTSPGDTQYF. This chain connects TRBV7-9 to TRBJ2-3, with D perhaps matching TRBD2 (6 bases). Trimming took 3 bases from V and 5 from J, leaving 12 bases between them. The V gene's germline CDR1 is SEHNR and CDR2 FQNEAQ (reference sequence). The CDR3 is 14 amino acids.

This clone has only a few counts. The chain uses TRBV6-6 and TRBJ2-5; D remains unclear. This CDR3 has 14 residues. Germline lookup yields CDR1 MNHNY and CDR2 SVGAGI (reference sequence). V lost 2 bases, J lost 2 bases, and 9 bases lay in between. The chain's CDR3 is CASSYRAEQETQYF. The CDR3 DNA reads TGTGCCAGCAGTTACCGGGCGGAGCAAGAGACCCAGTACTTC.

V usage is TRBV7-2 and J usage is TRBJ2-7, with a tentative D call TRBD2 (6 bases). Germline V gene lookup returns CDR1 SGHTA and CDR2 FQGNSA. The CDR3 runs to 15 residues. Trimming left V 3 bases short and J 3 bases short, with 15 bases between. CDR3 loop: CASSFGELAGYEQYF. Here the CDR3 DNA reads TGTGCCAGCAGCTTTGGCGAACTAGCTGGCTACGAGCAGTACTTC.

The chain joins TRBV5-1 to TRBJ1-1; no definite D call. This CDR3 has 12 residues. Germline V lookup: CDR1 SGHRS, CDR2 YFSETQ. Trimming pared 1 base from V and 5 bases from J, leaving 6 bases between. DNA of the CDR3: TGCGCCAGCAGCTTGACACAAACTGAAGCTTTCTTT. The encoded protein is CASSLTQTEAFF.

V and J are TRBV11-2 and TRBJ2-1; either TRBD1 or TRBD2 may supply D (5 bases each). V was clipped by 0 bases and J by 9 bases, with 9 bases between them. The CDR3 contains 13 residues. Germline assignment: CDR1 SGHAT and CDR2 FQNNGV. This CDR3 is CASSLDRGTEQFF. For the CDR3, the DNA is TGTGCCAGCAGCTTAGACCGGGGCACTGAGCAGTTCTTC. Full variable domain (missing parts from reference TRBV11-2 and TRBJ2-1): EAGVAQSPRYKIIEKRQSVAFWCNPISGHATLYWYQQILGQGPKLLIQFQNNGVVDDSQLPKDRFSAERLKGVDSTLKIQPAKLEDSAVYLCASSLDRGTEQFFGPGTRLTVL.

In this sample, this clone turned up many times. The chain uses TRBV28 and TRBJ2-1; the D is unclear. Trimming took off 5 bases at V and 8 bases at J, with 7 bases between the two ends. The CDR3 is 11 residues long. Per the germline V gene, CDR1 is MDHEN and CDR2 is SYDVKM. The CDR3 DNA sequence: TGTGCCAGCAGTACCCAGTATGAGCAGTTCTTC. This codes for CASSTQYEQFF.

This clone was counted a few times. This rearrangement joins TRBV29-1 to TRBJ2-3; D might be TRBD1 (5 bases). The CDR3 is 14 amino acids. Germline assignment: CDR1 SQVTM and CDR2 ANQGSEA. V was trimmed by 0 bases and J by 4 bases, leaving 11 bases between them. Here the CDR3 reads CSVEDRQGADTQYF. The CDR3 DNA reads TGCAGCGTTGAAGACCGGCAGGGTGCAGATACGCAGTATTTT.

This clone was counted between two and nine times. The chain combines TRBV4-1 with TRBJ2-3, with D unresolved. Germline CDR1 reads MGHRA; CDR2 reads YSYEKL. The V end lost 0 bases, the J end lost 6 bases, and 13 bases lay between the germline ends. The CDR3 spans 15 residues. CDR3 DNA sequence: TGCGCCAGCAGCCAAGAGAGGTCCCCGGCCGATACGCAGTATTTT. It yields the protein CASSQERSPADTQYF.

The gene calls are TRBV15 and TRBJ1-5; 7 bases agree with TRBD1. With 5 bases clipped from V and 5 bases from J, the junction kept 3 bases outside the gene matches. The CDR3 extends over 13 amino acids. Germline V CDR1 and CDR2: LNHNV, YYDKDF (reference sequence). The CDR3 coding sequence is TGTGCCACCAGCGGACAGGCCGATCAGCCCCAGCATTTT. Encoded protein: CATSGQADQPQHF.

The rearrangement links TRBV7-2 to TRBJ2-7, with D possibly being TRBD2 (5 bases). V was shortened by 1 base and J by 2 bases, with 15 bases between the two germline ends. CDR1 and CDR2 from the germline V gene are SGHTA and FQGNSA. The CDR3 has 16 amino acids. The CDR3 DNA reads TGTGCCAGCAGCTTAGAAGCTAGCTCCATTCCCTACGAGCAGTACTTC. It is translated as CASSLEASSIPYEQYF.

The rearrangement links TRBV5-4 to TRBJ2-5, with 7 bases lining up with TRBD2. V shed 3 bases and J 3 bases; nucleotides not matched to a gene: 5. Germline V gene lookup returns CDR1 SGHNT and CDR2 YYREEE (reference sequence). The CDR3 contains 14 residues. The chain's CDR3 is CASSSPREEETQYF. CDR3 DNA sequence: TGTGCCAGCAGCTCCCCCCGGGAGGAAGAGACCCAGTACTTC.

The DNA of the CDR3 is TGTGCCAGCAGCTTAGTTTCCCACGTCACTGAAGCTTTCTTT. It translates to CASSLVSHVTEAFF. This chain uses TRBV7-2 with TRBJ1-1; D is unclear. With 1 base removed from V and 4 bases from J, the gap between germline ends came to 10 bases. CDR1 and CDR2 (germline): SGHTA, FQGNSA. CDR3 length: 14 residues.

V gene TRBV10-3 combines with J gene TRBJ1-1; 8 bases agree with TRBD1. J lost 1 base, V lost 10 bases, and 8 bases had no gene match. Germline V gene data show CDR1 as ENHRY and CDR2 as SYGVKD. The CDR3 contains 14 residues. The CDR3 DNA sequence: TGTGCCACCCGGCTCGGGACAGGGAACACTGAAGCTTTCTTT. Translating it yields CATRLGTGNTEAFF.

The V gene is TRBV13, the J gene TRBJ1-6; the D gene is possibly TRBD1 (6 bases). This CDR3 has 14 amino acids. The ends were cut back, 8 bases at V and 4 bases at J, with 12 bases in the middle. Germline V gives CDR1 PRHDT, CDR2 FYEKMQ (reference sequence). CDR3 amino acids: CASVVGQYNSPLHF. The CDR3 region has the DNA TGTGCCAGCGTCGTGGGACAATATAATTCACCCCTCCACTTT.

This chain joins TRBV30 and TRBJ1-1; no clear D. The CDR3 spans 11 residues. V lost 3 bases and J 7 bases, leaving 9 bases between the germline ends. Germline CDR1 GTSNPN, CDR2 SVGIG (reference sequence). CDR3 in DNA: TGTGCCTGGAGCGCCCGCAGTGAAGCTTTCTTT. This encodes CAWSARSEAFF.

Many counts were recorded for this clone. This chain links TRBV2 with TRBJ2-7, with D perhaps matching TRBD1 (5 bases). The CDR3 has 15 residues. The V end was cut by 5 bases, the J end by 6 bases, with 20 bases between. Per germline, CDR1 SNHLY and CDR2 FYNNEI. CDR3 nucleotide sequence: TGTGCCAGCAGTACCTCGTGGGGCCGAGAGGCCGAGCAGTACTTC. It encodes CASSTSWGREAEQYF.

This clone was found a few times. The chain has TRBV12-5 and TRBJ2-5, with D unresolved. The V end lost 6 bases, the J end lost 2 bases, and 19 bases lay between the germline ends. There are 16 residues in the CDR3. Germline assignment: CDR1 LGHNT and CDR2 FRNRAP. Here the CDR3 reads CASGLGRTGSQETQYF. The CDR3 bases are TGTGCTAGTGGACTCGGACGGACCGGATCGCAAGAGACCCAGTACTTC. Based on the CDR3 plus reference TRBV12-5 and TRBJ2-5, the full variable domain is DARVTQTPRHKVTEMGQEVTMRCQPILGHNTVFWYRQTMMQGLELLAYFRNRAPLDDSGMPKDRFSAEMPDATLATLKIQPSEPRDSAVYFCASGLGRTGSQETQYFGPGTRLLVL.

This chain links TRBV5-1 with TRBJ2-3, with D unresolved. V lost 0 bases and J 1 base, leaving 9 bases between the germline ends. Germline CDR1 SGHRS, CDR2 YFSETQ. CDR3 length equals 15 residues. CDR3 in DNA: TGCGCCAGCAGCTTGGAGACACCTCGCACAGATACGCAGTATTTT. The encoded protein is CASSLETPRTDTQYF.